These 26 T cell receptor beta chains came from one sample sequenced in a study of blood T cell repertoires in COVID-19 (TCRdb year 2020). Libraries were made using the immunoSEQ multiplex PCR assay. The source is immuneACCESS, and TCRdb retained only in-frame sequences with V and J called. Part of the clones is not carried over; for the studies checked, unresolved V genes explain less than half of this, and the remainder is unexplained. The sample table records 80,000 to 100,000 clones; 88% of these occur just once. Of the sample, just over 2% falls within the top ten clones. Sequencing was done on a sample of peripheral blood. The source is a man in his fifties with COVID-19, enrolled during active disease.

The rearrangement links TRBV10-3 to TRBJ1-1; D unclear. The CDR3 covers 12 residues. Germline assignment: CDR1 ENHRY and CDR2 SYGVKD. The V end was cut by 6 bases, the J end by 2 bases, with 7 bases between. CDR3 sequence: CAIRPGNTEAFF. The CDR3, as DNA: TGTGCCATCAGGCCGGGAAACACTGAAGCTTTCTTT.

This CDR3 reads CASSKPGALNYGYTF. CDR3 nucleotide sequence: TGTGCCAGCAGCAAGCCAGGGGCCCTAAACTATGGCTACACCTTC. The chain employs TRBV7-9 and TRBJ1-2; D perhaps matches TRBD1 (6 bases). Germline V CDR1 and CDR2: SEHNR, FQNEAQ (reference sequence). V shed 5 bases and J shed 2 bases, with 15 bases lying between them. CDR3 size: 15 residues. Filled out from reference TRBV7-9 and TRBJ1-2, the complete variable domain reads DTGVSQNPRHKITKRGQNVTFRCDPISEHNRLYWYRQTLGQGPEFLTYFQNEAQLEKSRLLSDRFSAERPKGSFSTLEIQRTEQGDSAMYLCASSKPGALNYGYTFGSGTRLTVV.

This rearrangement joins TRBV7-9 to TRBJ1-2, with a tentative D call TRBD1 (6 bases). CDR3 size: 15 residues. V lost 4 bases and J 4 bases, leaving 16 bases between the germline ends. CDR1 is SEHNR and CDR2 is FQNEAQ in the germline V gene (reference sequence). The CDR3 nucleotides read TGTGCCAGCAGCTACTCCAGGGGCCACCCCTATGGCTACACCTTC. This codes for CASSYSRGHPYGYTF.

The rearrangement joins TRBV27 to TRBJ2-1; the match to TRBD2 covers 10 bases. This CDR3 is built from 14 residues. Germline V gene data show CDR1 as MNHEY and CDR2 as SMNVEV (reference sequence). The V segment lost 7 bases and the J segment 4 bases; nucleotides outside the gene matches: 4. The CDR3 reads CASTIAGGYNEQFF. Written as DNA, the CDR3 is TGTGCCAGCACTATAGCGGGGGGTTACAATGAGCAGTTCTTC.

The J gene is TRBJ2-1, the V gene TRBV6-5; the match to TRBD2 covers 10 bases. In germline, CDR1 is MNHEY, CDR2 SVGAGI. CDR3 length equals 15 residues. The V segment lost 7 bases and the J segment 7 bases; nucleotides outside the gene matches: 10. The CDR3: CASTRAGGPGNEQFF. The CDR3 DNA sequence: TGTGCCAGCACTCGAGCGGGGGGGCCTGGGAATGAGCAGTTCTTC.

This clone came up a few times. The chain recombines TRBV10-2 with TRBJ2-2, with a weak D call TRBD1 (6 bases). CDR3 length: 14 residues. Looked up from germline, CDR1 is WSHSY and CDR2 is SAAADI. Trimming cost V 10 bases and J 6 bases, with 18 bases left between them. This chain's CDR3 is CATHARGSAGELFF. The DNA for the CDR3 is TGCGCCACCCACGCAAGGGGGTCGGCCGGGGAGCTGTTTTTT.

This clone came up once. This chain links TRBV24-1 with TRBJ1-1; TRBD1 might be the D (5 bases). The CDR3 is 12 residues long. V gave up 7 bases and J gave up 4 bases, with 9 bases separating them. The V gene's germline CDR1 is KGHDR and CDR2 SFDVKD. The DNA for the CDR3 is TGTGCCACCAGAGGAACAGGCACTGAAGCTTTCTTT. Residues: CATRGTGTEAFF.

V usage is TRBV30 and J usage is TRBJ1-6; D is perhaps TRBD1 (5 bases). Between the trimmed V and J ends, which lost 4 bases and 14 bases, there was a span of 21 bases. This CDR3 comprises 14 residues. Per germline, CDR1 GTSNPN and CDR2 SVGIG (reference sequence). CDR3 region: CAWMSGPSRGSLHF. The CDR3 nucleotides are TGTGCCTGGATGTCTGGTCCGTCACGGGGGTCCCTCCACTTT. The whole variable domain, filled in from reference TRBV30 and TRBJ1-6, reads SQTIHQWPATLVQPVGSPLSLECTVEGTSNPNLYWYRQAAGRGLQLLFYSVGIGQISSEVPQNLSASRPQDRQFILSSKKLLLSDSGFYLCAWMSGPSRGSLHFGNGTRLTVT.

The CDR3 DNA is TGCGCCAGCAGCCAAGATCACAAGGGGGTTGGAGCTTTCTTT. Translation: CASSQDHKGVGAFF. The chain couples TRBV4-1 to TRBJ1-1; maybe TRBD1 (6 bases). The CDR3 contains 14 residues. Germline V gives CDR1 MGHRA, CDR2 YSYEKL. The germline V and J ends were trimmed by 0 bases and 10 bases, with 15 bases remaining between them.

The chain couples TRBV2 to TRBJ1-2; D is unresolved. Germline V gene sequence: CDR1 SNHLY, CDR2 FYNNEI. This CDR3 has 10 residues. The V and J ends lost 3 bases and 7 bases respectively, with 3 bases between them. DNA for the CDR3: TGTGCCAGCAGTGACTTTGGCTACACCTTC. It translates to CASSDFGYTF.

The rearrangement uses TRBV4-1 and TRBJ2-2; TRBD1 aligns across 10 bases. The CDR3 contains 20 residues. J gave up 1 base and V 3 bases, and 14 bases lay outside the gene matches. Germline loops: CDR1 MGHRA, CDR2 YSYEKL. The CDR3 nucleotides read TGCGCCAGCAGCCATAGGGGACGGGACAGGGGTTTAAGGAACACCGGGGAGCTGTTTTTT. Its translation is CASSHRGRDRGLRNTGELFF.

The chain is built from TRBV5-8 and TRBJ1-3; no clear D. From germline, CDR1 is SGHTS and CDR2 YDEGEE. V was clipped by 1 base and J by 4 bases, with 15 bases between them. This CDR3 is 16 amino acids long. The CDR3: CASSLRFGLAGNTIYF. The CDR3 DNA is TGTGCCAGCAGCTTGCGTTTCGGATTAGCCGGAAACACCATATATTTT.

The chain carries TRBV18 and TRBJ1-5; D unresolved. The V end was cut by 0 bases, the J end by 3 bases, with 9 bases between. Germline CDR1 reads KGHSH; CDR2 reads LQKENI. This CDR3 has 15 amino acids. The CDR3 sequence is CASSPPGRDNQPQHF. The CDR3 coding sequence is TGTGCCAGCTCACCACCCGGCCGGGACAATCAGCCCCAGCATTTT.

The CDR3 DNA follows: TGTGCCAGCAGCGTAGCTCCCGCAGGAACGAACACCGGGGAGCTGTTTTTT. It specifies CASSVAPAGTNTGELFF. The rearrangement joins TRBV9 to TRBJ2-2, with D unclear. Trimming cost V 0 bases and J 0 bases, with 12 bases left between them. Germline V CDR1 and CDR2: SGDLS, YYNGEE. The CDR3 runs to 17 residues. The whole variable domain, filled in from reference TRBV9 and TRBJ2-2, reads DSGVTQTPKHLITATGQRVTLRCSPRSGDLSVYWYQQSLDQGLQFLIQYYNGEERAKGNILERFSAQQFPDLHSELNLSSLELGDSALYFCASSVAPAGTNTGELFFGEGSRLTVL.

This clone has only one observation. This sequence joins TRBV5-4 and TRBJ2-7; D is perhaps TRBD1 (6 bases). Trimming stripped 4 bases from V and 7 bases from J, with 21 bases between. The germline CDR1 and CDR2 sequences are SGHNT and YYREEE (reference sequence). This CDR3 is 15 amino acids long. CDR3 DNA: TGTGCCAGCAGCCCAGAGGGGGTAGGCACCACGGAGCAGTACTTC. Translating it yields CASSPEGVGTTEQYF.

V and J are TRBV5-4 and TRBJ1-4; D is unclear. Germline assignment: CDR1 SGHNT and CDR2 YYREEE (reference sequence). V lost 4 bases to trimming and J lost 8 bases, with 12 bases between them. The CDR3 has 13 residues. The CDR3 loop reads CASSNTETEKLFF. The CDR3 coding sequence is TGTGCCAGCAGCAACACGGAGACCGAAAAACTGTTTTTT.

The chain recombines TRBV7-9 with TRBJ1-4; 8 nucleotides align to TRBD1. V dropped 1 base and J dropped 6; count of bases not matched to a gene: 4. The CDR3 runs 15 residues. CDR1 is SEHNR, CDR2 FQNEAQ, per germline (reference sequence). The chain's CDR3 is CASSLGQGAYEKLFF. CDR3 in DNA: TGTGCCAGCAGCTTAGGGCAGGGGGCTTATGAAAAACTGTTTTTT.

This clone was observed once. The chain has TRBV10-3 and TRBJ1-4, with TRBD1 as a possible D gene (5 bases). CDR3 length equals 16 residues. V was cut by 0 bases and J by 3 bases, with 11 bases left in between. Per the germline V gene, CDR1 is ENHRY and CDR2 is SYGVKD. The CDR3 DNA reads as TGTGCCATCAGTGAGTCACGGGGGAAGGCTAATGAAAAACTGTTTTTT. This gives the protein CAISESRGKANEKLFF.

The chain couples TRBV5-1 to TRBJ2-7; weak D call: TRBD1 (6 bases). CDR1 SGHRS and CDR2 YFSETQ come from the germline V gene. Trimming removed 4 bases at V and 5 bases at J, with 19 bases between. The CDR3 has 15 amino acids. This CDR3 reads CASSVGRGYENEQYF. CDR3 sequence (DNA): TGCGCCAGCAGCGTAGGCAGGGGATATGAGAACGAGCAGTACTTC.

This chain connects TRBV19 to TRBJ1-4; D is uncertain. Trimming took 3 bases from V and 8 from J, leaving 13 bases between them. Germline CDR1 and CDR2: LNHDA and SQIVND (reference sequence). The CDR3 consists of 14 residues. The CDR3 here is CASSMDWAGEKLFF. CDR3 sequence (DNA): TGTGCCAGTAGTATGGATTGGGCCGGCGAAAAACTGTTTTTT.

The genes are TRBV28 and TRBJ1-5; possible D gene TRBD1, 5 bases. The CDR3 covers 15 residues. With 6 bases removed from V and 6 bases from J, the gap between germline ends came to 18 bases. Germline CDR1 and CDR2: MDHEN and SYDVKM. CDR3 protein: CASRSDLLGGQPQHF. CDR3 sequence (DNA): TGTGCCAGCAGATCCGATCTTTTGGGGGGTCAGCCCCAGCATTTT. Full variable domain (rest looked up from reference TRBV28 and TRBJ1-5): DVKVTQSSRYLVKRTGEKVFLECVQDMDHENMFWYRQDPGLGLRLIYFSYDVKMKEKGDIPEGYSVSREKKERFSLILESASTNQTSMYLCASRSDLLGGQPQHFGDGTRLSIL.

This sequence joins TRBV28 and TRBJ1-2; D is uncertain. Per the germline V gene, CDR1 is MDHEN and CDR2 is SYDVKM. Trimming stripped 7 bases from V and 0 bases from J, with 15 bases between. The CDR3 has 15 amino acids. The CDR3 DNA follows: TGTGCCAGCACGATATTGGGCAAAACTAACTATGGCTACACCTTC. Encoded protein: CASTILGKTNYGYTF.

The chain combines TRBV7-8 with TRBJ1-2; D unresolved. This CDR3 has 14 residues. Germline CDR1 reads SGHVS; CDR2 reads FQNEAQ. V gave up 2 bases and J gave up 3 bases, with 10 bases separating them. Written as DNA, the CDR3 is TGTGCCAGCAGCTTAACAGAAGAACACTATGGCTACACCTTC. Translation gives CASSLTEEHYGYTF.

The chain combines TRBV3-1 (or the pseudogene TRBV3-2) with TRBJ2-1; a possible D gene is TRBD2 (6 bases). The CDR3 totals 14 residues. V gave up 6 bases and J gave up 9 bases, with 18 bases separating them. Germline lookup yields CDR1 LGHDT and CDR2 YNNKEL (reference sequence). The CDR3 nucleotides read TGTGCCAGCAGTCAAAGAGAGACTAGGCTTGAGCAGTTCTTC. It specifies CASSQRETRLEQFF.

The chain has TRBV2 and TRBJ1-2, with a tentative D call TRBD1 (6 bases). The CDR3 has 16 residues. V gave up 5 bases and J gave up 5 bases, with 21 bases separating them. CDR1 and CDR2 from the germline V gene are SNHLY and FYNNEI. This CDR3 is CASSSPDSPPGYGYTF. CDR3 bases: TGTGCCAGCAGTTCCCCGGACAGCCCACCAGGGTATGGCTACACCTTC. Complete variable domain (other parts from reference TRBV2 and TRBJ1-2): EPEVTQTPSHQVTQMGQEVILRCVPISNHLYFYWYRQILGQKVEFLVSFYNNEISEKSEIFDDQFSVERPDGSNFTLKIRSTKLEDSAMYFCASSSPDSPPGYGYTFGSGTRLTVV.

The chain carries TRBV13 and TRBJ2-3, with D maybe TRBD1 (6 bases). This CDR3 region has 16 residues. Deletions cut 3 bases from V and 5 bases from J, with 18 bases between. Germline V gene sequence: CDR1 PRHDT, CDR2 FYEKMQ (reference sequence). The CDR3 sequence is CASSFPPAQGKDTQYF. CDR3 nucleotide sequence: TGTGCCAGCAGCTTTCCTCCTGCGCAGGGGAAAGATACGCAGTATTTT. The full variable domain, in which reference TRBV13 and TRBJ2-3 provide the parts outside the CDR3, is AAGVIQSPRHLIKEKRETATLKCYPIPRHDTVYWYQQGPGQDPQFLISFYEKMQSDKGSIPDRFSAQQFSDYHSELNMSSLELGDSALYFCASSFPPAQGKDTQYFGPGTRLTVL.